This T cell receptor beta chain stems from a study of Graves' ophthalmopathy and Graves' hyperthyroidism. At least ten counts were recorded for this clonotype. Scientists amplified the TCR beta CDR3 regions from RNA transcripts. RT-PCR in the first round used HTBI primers; a second-round multiplex PCR followed. Via MiXCR, TCRdb re-called the multiplex PCR reads, giving one row per CDR3 protein. The sample yields about 740,000 distinct CDR3 sequences, approximately 40% seen once. In donors with ophthalmopathy, activity was moderate-to-severe, with CAS ≥3, NOSPECS ≥4 and duration under 3 months. The diagnostic workup employed clinical symptoms, serum thyroxine, TRAb, thyroid ultrasound and orbital computed tomography. Fresh peripheral blood (about 10 ml) yielded the PBMCs. Trimming removed 1 base at V and 9 bases at J, with 7 bases between. CDR1 and CDR2 (germline): DFQATT, SNEGSKA (reference sequence). The CDR3 runs to 12 residues.

The origin of this receptor is an adult man with Graves' ophthalmopathy. This chain uses TRBV20-1 with TRBJ1-6, with D possibly TRBD1 on 6 matching bases. Input material: peripheral blood. In DNA, the CDR3 is TGCAGTGCTAGAGTAGGGGGTTCACCCCTCCACTTT. It codes for CSARVGGSPLHF.